The 24 T cell receptor beta chains given below trace back to one sample, sequenced in a study of blood T cells in healthy people across ages (dated by TCRdb to about 2015). The library was made by 5' RACE. The sequencing machine was an Illumina HiSeq 2500. A second PCR of about 7 to 12 cycles was run with a J-beta primer mix and a sample-barcoded 5' primer. TCRdb redid the processing of the public reads, applying fastp at Q25 and MiXCR, and retained in-frame beta chains. Identical CDR3 protein sequences are pooled into one entry, listed with their most common genes and DNA. Present in this sample are about 1,500,000 distinct CDR3 sequences, approximately 30% of which were seen just once. Less than 9.5% of the sample rests with the top ten. The sample taken for sequencing was blood. The receptor set was obtained from a woman aged 25 to 39 in good health.

To note about this clonotype: A much larger clone differs from this one at a single base, so this may be a read error. The CDR3 reads CVSTAGSCGYTF. In DNA, the CDR3 is TGTGTCAGCACCGCCGGATCCTGTGGCTACACCTTC. The chain joins TRBV12-3 or TRBV12-4 to TRBJ1-2, with D hard to call. The CDR3 extends over 12 amino acids.

This clonotype was seen many times. The gene calls are TRBV20-1 and TRBJ2-1; no clear D. CDR3 length equals 11 residues. Between the trimmed V and J ends, which lost 3 bases and 4 bases, there was a span of 4 bases. The germline V gene has CDR1 DFQATT and CDR2 SNEGSKA (reference sequence). The CDR3 region is CSARTYNEQFF. DNA for the CDR3: TGCAGTGCTAGGACTTACAATGAGCAGTTCTTC.

The rearrangement joins TRBV7-9 to TRBJ2-3; D is undetermined. Germline loops: CDR1 SEHNR, CDR2 FQNEAQ (reference sequence). Between the trimmed V and J ends, which lost 5 bases and 4 bases, there was a span of 16 bases. The CDR3 runs to 15 residues. The CDR3 loop is CASSTHRADSDTQYF. In nucleotides, the CDR3 is TGTGCCAGCAGCACTCATCGGGCCGACTCAGATACGCAGTATTTT.

As to this clonotype: Here the CDR3 omits its conserved ending phenylalanine or tryptophan, so a read error is the likely source. The chain uses TRBV12-3 or TRBV12-4 and TRBJ2-3; 10 bases line up with TRBD2. V trimming: 2 bases; J trimming: 4 bases; junction bases outside the gene matches: 0. There are 14 residues in the CDR3. CDR3 in DNA: TGTGCCAGCAGTTTAAGCGGGAGGGCAGATACGCAGTATTCT. Translating gives CASSLSGRADTQYS.

This chain joins TRBV20-1 and TRBJ1-1, with D unresolved. The germline V and J ends were trimmed by 0 bases and 0 bases, with 8 bases remaining between them. The CDR3 loop spans 14 amino acids. Germline lookup yields CDR1 DFQATT and CDR2 SNEGSKA (reference sequence). The CDR3 here is CSARDQEVNTEAFF. The CDR3 DNA reads TGCAGTGCTAGAGATCAGGAAGTGAACACTGAAGCTTTCTTT.

Concerning this clonotype itself: This could be a read error, since a much larger clone is one nucleotide away. This chain links TRBV20-1 with TRBJ2-7; 10 nucleotides line up with TRBD2. The CDR3 extends over 14 amino acids. After removal of 6 bases from V and 7 bases from J, the junction contained 12 bases not matched to a gene. CDR1 and CDR2 (germline): DFQATT, SNEGSKA (reference sequence). CDR3 in amino acids: CSAPRLAGYNEQYF. CDR3 bases: TGCAGTGCCCCACGACTAGCGGGCTACAATGAGCAGTACTTC.

This clonotype was seen only a few times. The V and J genes are TRBV12-3 or TRBV12-4 and TRBJ2-4, with D perhaps given as TRBD1 or TRBD2 (9 bases each). The CDR3 runs 14 residues. Trimming removed 10 bases from V and 8 bases from J, with 21 bases in between. This CDR3 is CATSGTGRIDIQYF. The CDR3 DNA reads as TGTGCCACTAGCGGGACAGGGAGGATTGACATTCAGTACTTC.

This chain uses TRBV6-5 with TRBJ1-1, with D hard to call. V was pared by 5 bases and J by 4 bases, with 14 bases between. CDR1 and CDR2 (germline): MNHEY, SVGAGI. The CDR3 covers 14 residues. CDR3 sequence: CASSPGRVLTEAFF. The CDR3 nucleotides are TGTGCCAGCAGTCCCGGTAGGGTGCTCACTGAAGCTTTCTTT.

The table lists this clonotype with many counts. The gene calls are TRBV24-1 and TRBJ2-5; D unresolved. Germline-derived CDR1 and CDR2 are KGHDR and SFDVKD. This CDR3 spans 14 amino acids. V shed 5 bases and J shed 0 bases, with 9 bases lying between them. This chain's CDR3 is CATSGRVNQETQYF. DNA of the CDR3: TGTGCCACCAGTGGCCGGGTCAACCAAGAGACCCAGTACTTC.

The chain joins TRBV9 to TRBJ2-5, with TRBD2 identical over 9 bases. CDR3 length: 14 amino acids. The germline V gene has CDR1 SGDLS and CDR2 YYNGEE. Trimming took 7 bases from V and 3 from J; bases not matched to a gene: 7. The CDR3 reads CASGKTSGEETQYF. CDR3 bases: TGTGCCAGCGGGAAGACTAGCGGAGAAGAGACCCAGTACTTC.

This clonotype was recorded at least ten times. The chain is built from TRBV7-2 and TRBJ2-5, with D unclear. CDR1 is SGHTA and CDR2 is FQGNSA in the germline V gene. This CDR3 has 11 residues. The V end was cut by 6 bases, the J end by 8 bases, with 10 bases between. CDR3 amino acids: CASSSDVTQYF. In DNA form, the CDR3 reads TGTGCCAGCAGTTCCGATGTAACCCAGTACTTC.

V and J are TRBV29-1 and TRBJ1-3, with 7 positions matching TRBD1. The CDR3 length is 14 residues. Germline V gives CDR1 SQVTM, CDR2 ANQGSEA. The V gene end was trimmed by 6 bases and the J gene end by 0 bases; junction bases not matched to a gene: 5. The CDR3 sequence is CSVGQLSSGNTIYF. DNA for the CDR3: TGCAGCGTGGGACAGCTAAGCTCTGGAAACACCATATATTTT.

The V gene is TRBV6-5, the J gene TRBJ1-5, with D tentatively TRBD1 (6 bases). V was trimmed by 10 bases and J by 5 bases, leaving 15 bases between them. Looked up from germline, CDR1 is MNHEY and CDR2 is SVGAGI. This CDR3 spans 13 amino acids. The DNA of the CDR3 is TGTGCCATCAGGGGCGGCGGGCATCAGCCCCAGCATTTT. Its protein product is CAIRGGGHQPQHF.

In its sample, this clonotype was seen a few times. The chain recombines TRBV6-1 with TRBJ1-1; D not certain. This CDR3 contains 14 residues. Trimming left V 4 bases short and J 5 bases short, with 14 bases between. Germline-derived CDR1 and CDR2 are MNHNS and SASEGT. CDR3 in DNA: TGTGCCAGCAGTGTCGGGGAACACGGGACTGAAGCTTTCTTT. This sequence encodes CASSVGEHGTEAFF.

As regards this clonotype: The conserved closing phenylalanine or tryptophan is absent in this CDR3, likely reflecting a read error. The chain carries TRBV14 and TRBJ2-1, with TRBD2 as a possible D gene (5 bases). Germline-derived CDR1 and CDR2 are SGHDN and FVKESK. Trimming removed 6 bases from V and 6 bases from J, with 18 bases in between. The CDR3 runs to 15 residues. CDR3 region: CASSAPGNHLNEQFV. The CDR3 bases are TGTGCCAGCAGTGCCCCGGGAAACCATCTCAATGAGCAGTTCGTC.

CDR3 sequence: CASSEFPGSTTDTQYF. CDR3 sequence (DNA): TGCGCCAGCAGTGAGTTCCCGGGGTCCACCACAGATACGCAGTATTTT. The chain is built from TRBV10-1 and TRBJ2-3, with D tentatively TRBD2 (5 bases). V was pared by 1 base and J by 2 bases, with 13 bases between. The CDR3 consists of 16 residues. Germline-derived CDR1 and CDR2 are WNHNN and SYGVQD (reference sequence).

The gene calls are TRBV6-2 or TRBV6-3 and TRBJ2-3, with TRBD2 as a possible D gene (6 bases). The CDR3 spans 13 residues. Trimming pared 7 bases from V and 3 bases from J, leaving 11 bases between. Germline V gene lookup returns CDR1 MNHEY and CDR2 SVGEGT. CDR3 protein: CASISGTTDTQYF. In DNA form, the CDR3 reads TGTGCCAGCATTTCTGGGACTACAGATACGCAGTATTTT.

Worth noting for this clonotype: An end of the junction differs from the germline gene, which may be a read error. The rearrangement uses TRBV2 and TRBJ2-3, with D perhaps matching TRBD2 (6 bases). Per the germline V gene, CDR1 is SNHLY and CDR2 is FYNNEI. CDR3 size: 16 residues. The CDR3 region is CASSWMGRSGTDSQYF. Here the CDR3 DNA reads TGTGCCAGCAGTTGGATGGGGAGGTCTGGCACAGATTCGCAGTATTTT.

The V gene is TRBV6-5, the J gene TRBJ1-2; 8 bases agree with TRBD1. With 0 bases clipped from V and 7 bases from J, the junction kept 7 bases outside the gene matches. In germline, CDR1 is MNHEY, CDR2 SVGAGI. This CDR3 comprises 15 residues. CDR3 in DNA: TGTGCCAGCAGTTACTCGGAAAAGACAGGGGTTGGCTACACCTTC. It specifies CASSYSEKTGVGYTF.

Remarks on this clonotype: The germline gene is not matched at one end of the junction; a read error may be the cause. V usage is TRBV5-1 and J usage is TRBJ2-3; tentatively, D is TRBD1 (6 bases). The length of the CDR3 is 13 residues. Germline V gives CDR1 SGHRS, CDR2 YFSETQ. CDR3: CASSSTGTDAQYF. CDR3 coding DNA: TGCGCCAGCAGCTCGACAGGTACAGATGCGCAGTATTTT.

The rearrangement joins TRBV21-1 to TRBJ2-4. The end of the DNA aligns better with TRBJ2-7, so the J call may be wrong. TRBV21-1 counts as a pseudogene. This CDR3 is 10 amino acids long. The CDR3 sequence is CASSKDEQYF. DNA of the CDR3: TGTGCCAGCAGCAAGGACGAGCAGTACTTC.

The chain is built from TRBV7-8 and TRBJ2-1; D perhaps matches TRBD2 (5 bases). Matching the DNA end better, TRBJ2-7 makes the J call doubtful. Germline V gives CDR1 SGHVS, CDR2 FQNEAQ. The CDR3 is 15 amino acids. The CDR3 coding sequence is TGTGCCAGCTCGGGGTCGGTAAGCTCCTACAATGAGCAGTACTTC. It yields the protein CASSGSVSSYNEQYF.

Many counts were recorded for this clonotype. V is TRBV20-1 and J is TRBJ2-4, with D possibly TRBD2 on 5 matching bases. The CDR3 runs to 14 residues. Trimming pared 7 bases from V and 0 bases from J, leaving 13 bases between. Germline V lookup: CDR1 DFQATT, CDR2 SNEGSKA (reference sequence). CDR3 sequence: CSVPAGLAKNIQYF. In DNA, the CDR3 is TGCAGTGTTCCCGCGGGTCTAGCCAAAAACATTCAGTACTTC.

The sample holds a few counts of this clonotype. This sequence joins TRBV7-8 and TRBJ2-7; 14 nucleotides align to TRBD2. In germline, CDR1 is SGHVS, CDR2 FQNEAQ. The CDR3 contains 18 residues. The V gene end was trimmed by 5 bases and the J gene end by 7 bases; junction bases not matched to a gene: 16. Here the CDR3 DNA reads TGTGCCAGCAGCGAGAGGGGACTAGCGGGAGTTCAAAGGCGGGAGCAGTACTTC. Protein: CASSERGLAGVQRREQYF.